The T cell receptor beta chain under discussion was sequenced for a study of lymphopenia after photon versus proton radiotherapy. Study outcomes and limitations: Survival link was tested only in deceased patients; proton benefit remains a possibility. Photon-treated patients lost naive T cells and TCR diversity; proton-treated stayed stable. After the lymphocyte nadir, photon-treated repertoires showed oligoclonal expansion, especially of CD8+ Temra cells. A bigger post-nadir fall in TCR diversity correlated inversely with survival time in deceased patients.

Comments on this clone: Its antigen is undetermined.

There are 13 residues in the CDR3. Germline V gene data show CDR1 as SQVTM and CDR2 as ANQGSEA. The V and J ends lost 3 bases and 5 bases, in that order; junction bases with no gene match: 5. Only in-frame clones appear in the TCRdb table, and some are missing; sequencing was by immunoSEQ multiplex PCR. The sample holds some 170,000 clones, about 85% seen once. The chain recombines TRBV29-1 with TRBJ1-2, with 8 positions matching TRBD1. The receptor was isolated from a middle-aged man with gastric cancer. Source: peripheral blood, taken from a patient treated with photon-based radiotherapy. CDR3 protein: CSVDSQGAYGYTF. Written as DNA, the CDR3 is TGCAGCGTTGACAGTCAGGGGGCATATGGCTACACCTTC.